This T cell receptor (beta chain) originates from a study of T cell responses to AZD1222 COVID-19 vaccine (dated by TCRdb to the early 2020s). About the full investigation: AZD1222 recipients whose second dose came at about 4 weeks and those whose second dose came at about 12 weeks were combined into one group, since spike-specific TCR depth and breadth did not differ between the two schedules. Trial participants were enrolled by age into subgroups of 18-55, 56-69 and 70-plus years, and about 150, 27 and 61 TCR-sequenced participants, respectively, were included in these subgroups. A total of more than 230 trial participants underwent TCR sequencing, of whom about 210 had received two doses of AZD1222 and around 25 had received two doses of the MenACWY control vaccine.

Findings and caveats that apply to the study as a whole: Conclusions about previously exposed vaccinees are limited because only five to seven AZD1222 recipients were SARS-CoV-2 seropositive at baseline. Participants were mostly white British and included more females than males, and it was suggested by the authors that clonal diversity may have been underestimated. Spike-specific TCR breadth and depth rose significantly after two AZD1222 doses compared with day 0 and with MenACWY recipients. The vaccine-associated CD4 TCRs covered the entire spike protein, and the dominant responses fell in regions 160-218 and 743-854. Because no samples from the day 14 peak response were available, repertoires could be characterized only after the peak T cell response. The 56-69-year group was small, and its depth increase did not reach significance, likely because of low power. Reportedly, almost half of the unique spike-specific TCRs recognized epitopes lying outside the regions that are mutated in the B.1.351 and B.1.1.7 variants.

The CDR3 runs 17 amino acids, cysteine and phenylalanine included. Only the CDR3 portion is preserved as DNA: 51 bases, with reading frame beginning at the first base. In the germline V gene, CDR1 corresponds to SGHRS and CDR2 to YFSETQ. The junction carries 20 bases between V and J, which are trimmed by 4 bases and 1 base respectively. The CDR3 regions of human TCRbeta chains were analyzed by immunosequencing. As for how the authors treated the data: Repertoire TCRs were checked for matches against a reference library of SARS-CoV-2-specific TCRs that had been generated using the MIRA antigen-specificity platform. Breadth was defined as the fraction of unique TCRs that were SARS-CoV-2-associated. Depth was defined as the fraction of total T cells that were SARS-CoV-2-associated. Using the MIRA data, each spike-specific TCR was mapped to the spike region that the TCR reacts to and placed in a CD4 or CD8 class. Log10-transformed breadth and depth values were compared by one-way ANOVA with Sidak's multiple comparisons tests. TCRdb took over this immuneACCESS table, retaining in-frame rearrangements with V and J assigned. Such tables are incomplete; in checked studies, under half of the missing clones stem from an unresolved V gene, and the remainder is unexplained. V and J calls plus clone size are reproduced from that table; the DNA served to infer D and trimming. Here the sample has 98,000 or so clones; 85% to 95% occur a single time. The ten largest clones take up approximately 5% of the sample.

On this clone itself: What this receptor recognizes is not known. The record has no base qualities; no much larger clone is one base away.

The sample's time point label, in plain terms: baseline before first vaccination. Vaccinee samples came from UK trials COV001 and COV002, including a single-blind randomized controlled phase 2/3 trial of AZD1222 (ChAdOx1 nCoV-19) in healthy adults. For TCRbeta chain sequencing, PBMC samples from trial participants were taken at day 0 and at day 28 after the second dose. The sequencing here drew on peripheral blood, taken on day 0 of AZD1222 vaccination. This receptor was taken from an adult in good health. The chain uses TRBV5-1 and TRBJ1-1, with the D gene call left open. Here is the DNA: TGCGCCAGCAGCGTCGGGTCCCATTCAAGGACGAACACTGAAGCTTTCTTT. Its translation is CASSVGSHSRTNTEAFF.